This passage covers 27 T cell receptor beta chains from one sample sequenced in a study. Cells sorted as Tregs were CD4+, CD25+ and CD127-/low. One entry per CDR3 protein, called by TCRdb with MiXCR from the 5' RACE reads. The sample has approximately 40,000 distinct CDR3 sequences, 20% to 25% seen once. The sequencing sample was made of Tregs sorted from blood. These receptors all come from a female donor with breast cancer.

V gene TRBV20-1 combines with J gene TRBJ1-6, with D unresolved. CDR3 size: 13 residues. Germline V gene data show CDR1 as DFQATT and CDR2 as SNEGSKA (reference sequence). Trimming stripped 2 bases from V and 3 bases from J, with 5 bases between. CDR3 DNA: TGCAGTGCTAGACACAGCTATAATTCACCCCTCCACTTT. This codes for CSARHSYNSPLHF.

This clonotype was observed many times. This rearrangement joins TRBV5-6 to TRBJ1-1; TRBD1 aligns across 7 bases. Germline CDR1 reads SGHDT; CDR2 reads YYEEEE. J was trimmed by 4 bases and V by 4 bases; bases with no gene match: 10. CDR3 length: 15 amino acids. The CDR3 DNA follows: TGTGCCAGCAGCGCGGGACAGTTAGTTGGCACTGAAGCTTTCTTT. This translates into CASSAGQLVGTEAFF.

In its sample, this clonotype was seen once. The rearrangement uses TRBV7-9 and TRBJ1-6; D is possibly TRBD1 (6 bases). CDR3 length: 13 amino acids. Germline assignment: CDR1 SEHNR and CDR2 FQNEAQ (reference sequence). The V end lost 7 bases, the J end lost 7 bases, and 11 bases lay between the germline ends. CDR3 sequence reads: CASIGTRNSPLHF. Here the CDR3 DNA reads TGTGCCAGCATCGGGACAAGGAATTCACCCCTCCACTTT. The variable domain in full, completed from reference TRBV7-9 and TRBJ1-6, reads DTGVSQNPRHKITKRGQNVTFRCDPISEHNRLYWYRQTLGQGPEFLTYFQNEAQLEKSRLLSDRFSAERPKGSFSTLEIQRTEQGDSAMYLCASIGTRNSPLHFGNGTRLTVT.

Concerning this clonotype: The germline gene is not matched at one end of the junction; a read error may be the cause. The chain has TRBV12-3 or TRBV12-4 and TRBJ2-1; D tentatively fits TRBD1 or TRBD2 (5 bases each). This CDR3 comprises 15 residues. The CDR3 reads CAGSPPRGVRNEQFF. As DNA, the CDR3 is TGTGCCGGCAGTCCCCCAAGGGGAGTGCGCAATGAGCAGTTCTTC.

The chain joins TRBV20-1 to TRBJ2-7; a weak D match, TRBD1 (6 bases). V lost 4 bases and J lost 2, with 12 bases in between. This CDR3 is 13 amino acids long. Per germline, CDR1 DFQATT and CDR2 SNEGSKA (reference sequence). CDR3 bases: TGCAGTGCTACGTGGACAGACCCCTACGAGCAGTACTTC. This translates into CSATWTDPYEQYF.

The rearrangement links TRBV18 to TRBJ2-7; D could derive from TRBD1 or TRBD2 (6 bases each). The CDR3 is made up of 14 amino acids. The V end lost 0 bases, the J end lost 6 bases, and 12 bases lay between the germline ends. The germline gives CDR1 KGHSH, CDR2 LQKENI. CDR3 bases: TGTGCCAGCTCACCACCGTGGACAGCGGGCGAGCAGTACTTC. This sequence encodes CASSPPWTAGEQYF.

This clonotype was seen more than once but under ten times. The rearrangement joins TRBV10-3 to TRBJ2-5, with D perhaps TRBD2 (7 bases). The germline V gene encodes CDR1 ENHRY and CDR2 SYGVKD. The CDR3 consists of 14 residues. V gave up 2 bases and J gave up 1 base, with 8 bases separating them. The CDR3 DNA reads TGTGCCATCAGTGAGCGGGGGGCCCAAGAGACCCAGTACTTC. This translates into CAISERGAQETQYF.

About this clonotype: A single base separates this from a much larger clone, so it may be a read error. V usage is TRBV9 and J usage is TRBJ2-6; no clear D. The CDR3 is 16 amino acids. CDR1 and CDR2 (germline): SGDLS, YYNGEE. Here the CDR3 reads CASGVGQASGANVLTF. The CDR3 region has the DNA TGTGCCAGCGGCGTAGGGCAGGCCTCTGGGGCCAACGTCCTGACTTTC.

The rearrangement uses TRBV4-2 and TRBJ2-7; D remains unclear. Trimming left V 3 bases short and J 0 bases short, with 3 bases between. The CDR3 has 12 amino acids. Looked up from germline, CDR1 is LGHNA and CDR2 is YNFKEQ. The CDR3: CASSHSSYEQYF. As DNA, the CDR3 is TGTGCCAGCAGCCACAGCTCCTACGAGCAGTACTTC.

This clonotype appeared many times. The chain employs TRBV5-1 and TRBJ1-1; D remains unclear. V gave up 0 bases and J gave up 0 bases, with 12 bases separating them. Looked up from germline, CDR1 is SGHRS and CDR2 is YFSETQ. The CDR3 spans 16 residues. The CDR3 sequence: CASSLEGLTLNTEAFF. CDR3 coding DNA: TGCGCCAGCAGCTTGGAGGGATTAACTTTGAACACTGAAGCTTTCTTT.

This clonotype turned up a few times. The chain has TRBV7-2 and TRBJ2-1; D is uncertain. The CDR3 contains 14 residues. The germline V gene has CDR1 SGHTA and CDR2 FQGNSA. With 1 base removed from V and 6 bases from J, the gap between germline ends came to 10 bases. CDR3 protein: CASSLEQWGNEQFF. CDR3 bases: TGTGCCAGCAGCTTAGAACAGTGGGGCAATGAGCAGTTCTTC. Combining the CDR3 with reference TRBV7-2 and TRBJ2-1 gives the whole variable domain GAGVSQSPSNKVTEKGKDVELRCDPISGHTALYWYRQSLGQGLEFLIYFQGNSAPDKSGLPSDRFSAERTGGSVSTLTIQRTQQEDSAVYLCASSLEQWGNEQFFGPGTRLTVL.

In its sample, this clonotype was seen a few times. V and J are TRBV7-3 and TRBJ2-3; a weak D match, TRBD2 (11 bases). This CDR3 region has 20 residues. Trimming cost V 4 bases and J 5 bases, with 31 bases left between them. CDR1 is SGHTA and CDR2 is FQGTGA in the germline V gene. The CDR3: CASSSTGGYTLAGGRDTQYF. In nucleotides, the CDR3 is TGTGCCAGCAGCTCGACAGGGGGCTATACCCTAGCGGGGGGTCGAGATACGCAGTATTTT.

This clonotype was picked up a small number of times. The V gene is TRBV9, the J gene TRBJ1-1, with 9 positions matching TRBD1. The ends lost 3 bases at V and 6 bases at J; junction bases unmatched: 6. CDR1 and CDR2 (germline): SGDLS, YYNGEE. CDR3 length equals 14 residues. The CDR3 loop reads CASSAGQGLAEAFF. The CDR3 DNA is TGTGCCAGCAGCGCCGGACAGGGGTTGGCTGAAGCTTTCTTT.

This clonotype was detected ten times or more. CDR3 coding DNA: TGTGCCAGCACCGACCCCGGGGGCGAGCAGTACTTC. Protein: CASTDPGGEQYF. The rearrangement links TRBV7-9 to TRBJ2-7, with D tentatively TRBD2 (6 bases). V lost 7 bases, J lost 6 bases, and 13 bases lay in between. This CDR3 comprises 12 residues. Germline CDR1 SEHNR, CDR2 FQNEAQ (reference sequence).

This clonotype was seen ten or more times. The rearrangement links TRBV7-2 to TRBJ2-5, with D perhaps matching TRBD1 (5 bases). The CDR3 extends over 15 amino acids. V lost 1 base, J lost 1 base, and 10 bases lay in between. Germline loops: CDR1 SGHTA, CDR2 FQGNSA. The CDR3 sequence: CASSLGDRPQETQYF. CDR3 coding DNA: TGTGCCAGCAGCTTAGGCGACAGACCCCAAGAGACCCAGTACTTC. Full variable domain (remainder filled in from reference TRBV7-2 and TRBJ2-5): GAGVSQSPSNKVTEKGKDVELRCDPISGHTALYWYRQSLGQGLEFLIYFQGNSAPDKSGLPSDRFSAERTGGSVSTLTIQRTQQEDSAVYLCASSLGDRPQETQYFGPGTRLLVL.

J is TRBJ2-1 and V is TRBV30; D is ambiguous. Trimming left V 0 bases short and J 4 bases short, with 7 bases between. Germline V lookup: CDR1 GTSNPN, CDR2 SVGIG (reference sequence). This CDR3 contains 13 residues. CDR3 region: CAWSVGMYNEQFF. In nucleotides, the CDR3 is TGTGCCTGGAGTGTTGGAATGTACAATGAGCAGTTCTTC.

At least ten counts were recorded for this clonotype. The chain has TRBV6-5 and TRBJ1-2, with 8 bases aligning to TRBD1. CDR3 length: 15 residues. CDR1 is MNHEY, CDR2 SVGAGI, per germline. Trimming cost V 2 bases and J 6 bases; bases outside gene matches: 8. CDR3 nucleotide sequence: TGTGCCAGCAGTTACACTAAGACAGGGGAGGATGGCTACACCTTC. Its protein is CASSYTKTGEDGYTF.

The chain carries TRBV5-1 and TRBJ2-1; the D gene is possibly TRBD2 (5 bases). Germline V CDR1 and CDR2: SGHRS, YFSETQ. The CDR3 contains 12 residues. The V end lost 5 bases, the J end lost 6 bases, and 9 bases lay between the germline ends. CDR3 loop: CASRVASNEQFF. In DNA form, the CDR3 reads TGCGCCAGCAGAGTAGCGTCCAATGAGCAGTTCTTC.

The chain has TRBV7-9 and TRBJ2-7; possibly TRBD2 for D (5 bases). Trimming cost V 1 base and J 7 bases, with 11 bases left between them. This CDR3 spans 13 amino acids. CDR1 is SEHNR and CDR2 is FQNEAQ in the germline V gene (reference sequence). The CDR3, as DNA: TGTGCCAGCAGCTTAGTGTCCGGGGTTGAGCAGTACTTC. Amino acids: CASSLVSGVEQYF.

The V gene is TRBV5-1, the J gene TRBJ2-3; 10 nucleotides match TRBD2. Germline loops: CDR1 SGHRS, CDR2 YFSETQ. The CDR3 has 13 amino acids. The junction had 1 base not matched to a gene; V was cut back by 5 bases and J by 4 bases. CDR3 region: CASRLAGSDTQYF. CDR3 nucleotide sequence: TGCGCCAGCAGACTAGCGGGATCAGATACGCAGTATTTT.

As to this clonotype: Possible read error: a much larger clone is one base away. The chain links TRBV6-5 to TRBJ2-5; 7 nucleotides align to TRBD2. Germline-derived CDR1 and CDR2 are MNHEY and SVGAGI. The CDR3 length is 13 residues. CDR3 DNA: TGTGCCAGCATGGTCAGCGGGGAAGAGACCCTGTACTTC. Residues: CASMVSGEETLYF.

On this clonotype: A much bigger clone sits one base away, suggesting this may be a read error. V and J are TRBV4-3 and TRBJ1-1, with D possibly TRBD1 on 5 matching bases. Germline loops: CDR1 LGHNA, CDR2 YSLEER. The CDR3 is made up of 15 amino acids. Trimming shortened V by 0 bases and J by 9 bases, and 17 bases separated the two germline ends. CDR3 DNA: TGCGCCAGCAGCCAAGACGGGGGATTGGTACCTAAAGCTTTCTTT. Translating it yields CASSQDGGLVPKAFF.

The chain uses TRBV28 and TRBJ2-6; no definite D call. The CDR3 consists of 16 residues. The V and J ends lost 3 bases and 0 bases respectively, with 9 bases between them. Germline lookup yields CDR1 MDHEN and CDR2 SYDVKM. The CDR3 is CASSFPFGSGANVLTF. The CDR3 DNA follows: TGTGCCAGCAGTTTCCCTTTCGGCTCTGGGGCCAACGTCCTGACTTTC.

The chain is built from TRBV28 and TRBJ2-2, with no clear D. The CDR3 sequence is 15 residues long. Trimming stripped 2 bases from V and 6 bases from J, with 13 bases between. The germline gives CDR1 MDHEN, CDR2 SYDVKM. The CDR3 DNA reads TGTGCCAGCAGTTTAAGTGTTAGTCGGTCCGGGGAGCTGTTTTTT. Translated, it gives CASSLSVSRSGELFF.

This clonotype appeared a few times. The chain combines TRBV6-5 with TRBJ1-1; 7 bases line up with TRBD1. There are 13 residues in the CDR3. J gave up 6 bases and V 6 bases, and 7 bases lay outside the gene matches. Germline V gene sequence: CDR1 MNHEY, CDR2 SVGAGI. The CDR3 protein is CASRHHRGAEAFF. CDR3 sequence (DNA): TGTGCCAGCAGGCACCACAGGGGCGCTGAAGCTTTCTTT.

J is TRBJ2-7 and V is TRBV5-1, with TRBD2 matching over 14 bases. CDR1 and CDR2 (germline): SGHRS, YFSETQ. The CDR3 length is 18 residues. The V and J ends lost 4 bases and 4 bases, in that order; junction bases with no gene match: 13. The CDR3 DNA reads TGCGCCAGCAGCCAACAACAGACTAGCGGGAGGGCCTATTACGAGCAGTACTTC. Protein product: CASSQQQTSGRAYYEQYF.

At least ten counts were recorded for this clonotype. This rearrangement joins TRBV4-2 to TRBJ1-1; D is uncertain. This CDR3 has 13 amino acids. Trimming left V 0 bases short and J 8 bases short, with 10 bases between. Per germline, CDR1 LGHNA and CDR2 YNFKEQ. CDR3 residues: CASSQDRRAEAFF. In DNA form, the CDR3 reads TGTGCCAGCAGCCAAGATAGAAGGGCCGAAGCTTTCTTT.